This T cell receptor beta chain was documented in a study of cytomegalovirus exposure and HLA in healthy donors. The CDR3 is made up of 13 amino acids. The V end was cut by 4 bases, the J end by 3 bases, with 9 bases between. The germline CDR1 and CDR2 sequences are LNHDA and SQIVND (reference sequence). Whole-study results and caveats: Certain sequence variants were highly shared and formed a cluster, and this cluster was likely a sequencing artifact. Accurate HLA-A and HLA-B prediction from TCR beta sequences was reported for most subjects.

PCR involved 60 Vbeta and 13 Jbeta primers. Study processing details: As a later analysis found, there were approximately 80 million unique TCR beta chains, of which roughly 11 million were shared. Method: immunoSEQ multiplex PCR; TCRdb's copy keeps in-frame clones and lacks some. V and J calls and clone size come straight from that table; D and trimming were deduced from the DNA. The table records some 100,000 clones, about 80% of them present only once. Concerning this clone itself: Its cognate antigen is unknown.

V and J are TRBV19 and TRBJ1-1, with D perhaps TRBD1 (5 bases). Sequencing used PBMCs. The TCR sequence derives from a male donor in good health and CMV-seropositive. CDR3 residues: CASSTTGDTEAFF. The CDR3 DNA reads as TGTGCCAGTAGTACAACAGGAGACACTGAAGCTTTCTTT.